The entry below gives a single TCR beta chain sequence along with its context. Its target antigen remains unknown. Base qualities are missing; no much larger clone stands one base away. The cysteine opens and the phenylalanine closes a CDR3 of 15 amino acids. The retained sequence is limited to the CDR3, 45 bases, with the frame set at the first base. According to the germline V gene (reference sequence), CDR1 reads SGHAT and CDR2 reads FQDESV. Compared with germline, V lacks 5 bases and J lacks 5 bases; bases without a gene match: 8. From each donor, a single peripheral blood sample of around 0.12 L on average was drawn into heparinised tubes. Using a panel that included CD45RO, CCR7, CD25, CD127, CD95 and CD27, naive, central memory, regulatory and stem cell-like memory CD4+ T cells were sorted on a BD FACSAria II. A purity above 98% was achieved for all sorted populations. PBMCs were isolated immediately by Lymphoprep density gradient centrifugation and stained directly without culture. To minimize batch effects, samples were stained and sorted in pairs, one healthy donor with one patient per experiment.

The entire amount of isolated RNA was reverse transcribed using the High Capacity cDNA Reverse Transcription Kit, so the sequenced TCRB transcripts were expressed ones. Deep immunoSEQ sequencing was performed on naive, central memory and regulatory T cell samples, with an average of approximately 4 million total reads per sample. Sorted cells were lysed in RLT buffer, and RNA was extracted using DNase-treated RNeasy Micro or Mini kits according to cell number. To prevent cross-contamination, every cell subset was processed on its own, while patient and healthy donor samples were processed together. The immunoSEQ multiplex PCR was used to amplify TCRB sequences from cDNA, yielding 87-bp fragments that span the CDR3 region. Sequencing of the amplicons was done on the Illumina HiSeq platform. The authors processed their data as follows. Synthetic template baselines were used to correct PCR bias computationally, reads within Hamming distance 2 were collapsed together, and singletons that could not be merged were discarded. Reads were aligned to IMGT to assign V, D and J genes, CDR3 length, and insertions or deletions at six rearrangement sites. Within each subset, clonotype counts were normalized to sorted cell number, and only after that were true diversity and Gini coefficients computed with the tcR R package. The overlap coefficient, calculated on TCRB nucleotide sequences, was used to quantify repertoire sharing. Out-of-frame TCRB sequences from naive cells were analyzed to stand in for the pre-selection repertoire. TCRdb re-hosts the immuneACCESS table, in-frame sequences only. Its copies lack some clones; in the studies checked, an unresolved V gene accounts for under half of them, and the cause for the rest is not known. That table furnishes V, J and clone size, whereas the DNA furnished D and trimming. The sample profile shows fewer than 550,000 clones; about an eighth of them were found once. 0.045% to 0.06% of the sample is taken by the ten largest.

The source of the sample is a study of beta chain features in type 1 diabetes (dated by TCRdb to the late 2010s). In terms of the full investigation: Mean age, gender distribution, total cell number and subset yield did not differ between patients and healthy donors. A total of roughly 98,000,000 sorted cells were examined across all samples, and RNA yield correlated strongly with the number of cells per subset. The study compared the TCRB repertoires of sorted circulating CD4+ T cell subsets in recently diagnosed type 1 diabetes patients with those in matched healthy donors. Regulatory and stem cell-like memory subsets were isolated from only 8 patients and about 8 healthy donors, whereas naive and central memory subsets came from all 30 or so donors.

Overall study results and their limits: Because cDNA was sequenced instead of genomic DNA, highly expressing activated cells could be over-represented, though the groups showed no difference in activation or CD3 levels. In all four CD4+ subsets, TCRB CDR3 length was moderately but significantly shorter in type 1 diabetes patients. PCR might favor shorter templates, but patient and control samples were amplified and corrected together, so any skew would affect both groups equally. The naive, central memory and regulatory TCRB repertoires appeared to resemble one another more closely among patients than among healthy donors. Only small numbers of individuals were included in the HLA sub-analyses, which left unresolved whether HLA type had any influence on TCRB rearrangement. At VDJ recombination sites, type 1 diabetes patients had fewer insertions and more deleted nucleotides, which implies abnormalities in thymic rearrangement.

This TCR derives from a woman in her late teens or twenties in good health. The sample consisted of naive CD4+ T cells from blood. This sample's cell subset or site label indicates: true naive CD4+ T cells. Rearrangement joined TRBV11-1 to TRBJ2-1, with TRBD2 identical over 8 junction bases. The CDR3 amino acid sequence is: CASSPRASGHNEQFF. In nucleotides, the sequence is TGTGCCAGCAGCCCTAGGGCTAGCGGGCACAATGAGCAGTTCTTC.